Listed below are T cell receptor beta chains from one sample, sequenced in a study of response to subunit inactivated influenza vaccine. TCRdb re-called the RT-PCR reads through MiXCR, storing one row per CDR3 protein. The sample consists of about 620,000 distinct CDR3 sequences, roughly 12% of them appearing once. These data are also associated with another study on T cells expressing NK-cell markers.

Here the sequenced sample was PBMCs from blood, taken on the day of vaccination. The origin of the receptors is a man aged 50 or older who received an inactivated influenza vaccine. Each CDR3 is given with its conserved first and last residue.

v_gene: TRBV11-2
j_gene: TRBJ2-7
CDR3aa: CASSYTGTGIHEQYF

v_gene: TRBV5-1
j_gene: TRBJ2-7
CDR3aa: CASSYTASGTSGDDEQYF

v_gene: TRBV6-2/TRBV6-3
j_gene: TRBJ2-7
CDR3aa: CASSYLVASDEQYF

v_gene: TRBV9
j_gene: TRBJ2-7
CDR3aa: CASSVGREGYEQYF

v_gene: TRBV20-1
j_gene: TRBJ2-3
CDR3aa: CSARDGAGARDTQYF

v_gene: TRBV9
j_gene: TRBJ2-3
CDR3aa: CASSVEASGTDTQYF

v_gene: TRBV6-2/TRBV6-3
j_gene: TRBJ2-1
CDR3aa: CASKLAGGLYNEQFF

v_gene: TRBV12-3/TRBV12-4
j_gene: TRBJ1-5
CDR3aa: CASSFQMSNQPQHF

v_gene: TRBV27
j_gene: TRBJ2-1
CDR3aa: CAIGNRDYNEQFF

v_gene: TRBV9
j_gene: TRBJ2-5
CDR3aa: CASSGTSYGFQETQYF

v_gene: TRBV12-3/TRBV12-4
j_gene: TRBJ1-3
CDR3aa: CATSGPSGNTIYF

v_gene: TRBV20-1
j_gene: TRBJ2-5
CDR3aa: CSARDVGGEETQYF

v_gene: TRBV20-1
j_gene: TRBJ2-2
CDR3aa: CSARDGGSWRTNTGELFF

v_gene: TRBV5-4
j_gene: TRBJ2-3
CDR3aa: CASSLYGPDTQYF

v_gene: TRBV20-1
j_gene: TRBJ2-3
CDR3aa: CSASAVTDTQYF

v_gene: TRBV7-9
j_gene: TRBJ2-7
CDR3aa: CASSVDRGLYEQYF

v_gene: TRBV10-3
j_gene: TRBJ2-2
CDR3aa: CATGLAEINTGELFF

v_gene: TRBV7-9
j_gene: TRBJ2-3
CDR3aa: CASSLGSTRSGPDTQYF

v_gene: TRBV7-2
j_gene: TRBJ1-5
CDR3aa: CASSLGGASNQPQHF

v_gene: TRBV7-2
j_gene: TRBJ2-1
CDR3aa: CASSLNPGLDGEQFF

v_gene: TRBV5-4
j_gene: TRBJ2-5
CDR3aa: CASSRRLAGSGETQYF

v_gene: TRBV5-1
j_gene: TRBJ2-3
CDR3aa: CASIKVGTDTQYF

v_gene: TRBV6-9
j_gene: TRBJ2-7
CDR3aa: CARDSGRLSEQYF

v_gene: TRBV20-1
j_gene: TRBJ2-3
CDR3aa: CSARATSGGFTDTQYF

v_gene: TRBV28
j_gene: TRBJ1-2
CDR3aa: CASNTRDGGLPNYGYTF

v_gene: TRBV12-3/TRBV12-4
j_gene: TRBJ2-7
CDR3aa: CASSWRGGSYEQYF

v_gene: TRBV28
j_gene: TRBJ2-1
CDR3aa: CASSVPGQGSYNEQFF

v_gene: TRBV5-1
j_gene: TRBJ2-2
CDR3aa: CASSFNGRELNTGELFF

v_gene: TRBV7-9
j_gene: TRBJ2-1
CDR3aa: CASSLRSGGYNEQFF

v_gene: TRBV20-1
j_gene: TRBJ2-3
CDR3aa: CSARDRFDTQYF

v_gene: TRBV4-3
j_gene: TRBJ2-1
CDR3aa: CASSQATGGPDNEQFF

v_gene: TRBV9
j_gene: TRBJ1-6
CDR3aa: CASSDEYTEGSGSPLHF

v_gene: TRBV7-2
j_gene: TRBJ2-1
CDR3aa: CASSPRTGGGEQFF

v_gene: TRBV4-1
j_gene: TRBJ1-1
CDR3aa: CASSQALPGVLNTEAFF

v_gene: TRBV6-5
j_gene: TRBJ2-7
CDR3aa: CASSYSSRLYEQYF

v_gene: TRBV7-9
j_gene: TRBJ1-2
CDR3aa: CASSLARDSYGYTF

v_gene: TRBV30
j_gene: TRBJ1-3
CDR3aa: CAWERQGLYTIYF

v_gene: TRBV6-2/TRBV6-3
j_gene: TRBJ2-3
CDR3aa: CASSYVGLHLNTQYF

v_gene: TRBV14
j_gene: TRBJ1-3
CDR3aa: CASSQVKRERRADTIYF

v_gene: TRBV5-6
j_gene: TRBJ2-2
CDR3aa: CASSFGTDLPGELFF

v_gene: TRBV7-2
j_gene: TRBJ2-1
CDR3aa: CASSSLSSGTAQFF

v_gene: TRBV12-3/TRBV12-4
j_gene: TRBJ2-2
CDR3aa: CASSYRGPAGELFF

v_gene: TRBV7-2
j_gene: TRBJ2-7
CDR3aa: CASSLAGLNYEQYF

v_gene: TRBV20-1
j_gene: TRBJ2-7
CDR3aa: CSARQGLSEQYF

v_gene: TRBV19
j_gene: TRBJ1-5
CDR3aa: CASSPRQLDQPQHF

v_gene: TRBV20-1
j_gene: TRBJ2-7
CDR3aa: CSARMDGLGLGQYF

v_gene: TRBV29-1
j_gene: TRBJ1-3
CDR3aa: CSDGQGPPFSGNTIYF

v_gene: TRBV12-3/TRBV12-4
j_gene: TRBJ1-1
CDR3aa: CASSFKGSGNSEAFF

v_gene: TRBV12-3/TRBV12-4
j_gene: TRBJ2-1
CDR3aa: CASSFSGTSGASYNEQFF

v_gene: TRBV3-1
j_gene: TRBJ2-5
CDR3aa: CASSTEAGGGETQYF

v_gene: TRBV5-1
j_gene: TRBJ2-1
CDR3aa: CASSLAGANNEQFF

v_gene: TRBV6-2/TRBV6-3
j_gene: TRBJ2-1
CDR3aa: CASSILAGGPGNEQFF

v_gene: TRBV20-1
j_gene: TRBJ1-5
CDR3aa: CSARRGQPQHF

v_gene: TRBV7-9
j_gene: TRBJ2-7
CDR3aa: CASSFRVWNEQYF

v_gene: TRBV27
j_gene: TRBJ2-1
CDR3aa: CASRTRAGRAVNEQFF

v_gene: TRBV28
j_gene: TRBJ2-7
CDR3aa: CASSLYPWTSGTYEQYF

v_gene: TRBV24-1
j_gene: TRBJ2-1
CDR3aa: CATSDTTVAEQFF

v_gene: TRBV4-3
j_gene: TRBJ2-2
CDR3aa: CASSQEQGYTGELFF

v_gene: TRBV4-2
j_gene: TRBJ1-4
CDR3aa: CASSQVTATNEKLFF